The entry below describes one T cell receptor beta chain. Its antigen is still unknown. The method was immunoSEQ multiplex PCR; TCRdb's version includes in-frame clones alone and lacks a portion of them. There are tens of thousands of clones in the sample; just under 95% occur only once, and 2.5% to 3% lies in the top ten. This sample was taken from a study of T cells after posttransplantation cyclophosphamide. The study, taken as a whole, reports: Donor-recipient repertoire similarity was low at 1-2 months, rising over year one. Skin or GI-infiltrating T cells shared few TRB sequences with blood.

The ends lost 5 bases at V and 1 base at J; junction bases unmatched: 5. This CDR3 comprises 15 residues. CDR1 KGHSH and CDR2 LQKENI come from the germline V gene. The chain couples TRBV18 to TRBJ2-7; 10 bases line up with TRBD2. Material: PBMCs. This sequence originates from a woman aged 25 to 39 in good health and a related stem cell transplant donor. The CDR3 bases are TGTGCCAGCTCAGTGTCTAGCGGGGGATCCTACGAGCAGTACTTC. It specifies CASSVSSGGSYEQYF.